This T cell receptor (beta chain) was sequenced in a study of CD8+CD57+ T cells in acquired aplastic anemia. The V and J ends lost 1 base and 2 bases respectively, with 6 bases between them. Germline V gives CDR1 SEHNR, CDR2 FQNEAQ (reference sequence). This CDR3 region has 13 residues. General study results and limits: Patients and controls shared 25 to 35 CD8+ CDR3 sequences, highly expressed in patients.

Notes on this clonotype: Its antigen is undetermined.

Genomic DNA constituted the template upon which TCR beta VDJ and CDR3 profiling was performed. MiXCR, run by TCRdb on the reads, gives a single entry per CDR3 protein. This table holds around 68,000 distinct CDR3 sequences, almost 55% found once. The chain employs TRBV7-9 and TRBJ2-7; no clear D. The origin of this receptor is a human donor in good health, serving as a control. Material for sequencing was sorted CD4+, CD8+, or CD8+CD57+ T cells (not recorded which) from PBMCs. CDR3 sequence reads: CASSLEGPYEQYF. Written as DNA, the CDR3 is TGTGCCAGCAGCTTAGAGGGCCCCTACGAGCAGTACTTC.